The source of this TCR beta chain is a study of cytomegalovirus exposure and HLA in healthy donors. Germline V gene lookup returns CDR1 MDHEN and CDR2 SYDVKM. The V and J ends lost 5 bases and 2 bases respectively, with 10 bases between them. This CDR3 spans 14 amino acids. Study-wide points: A later analysis showed TCR association rates differing by HLA locus, peaking at DRB1 and lowest at HLA-C.

A word on this clone: Its antigen is currently unknown.

This PCR relied on a set of 60 Vbeta primers and 13 Jbeta primers. Data came from immunoSEQ multiplex PCR; TCRdb stores just in-frame clones and leaves some out. The sample contains more than 80,000 clones, around 86% of which appear only once. Material: PBMCs. V is TRBV28 and J is TRBJ2-1; D gene uncertain. The sequence derives from a man aged 25 to 45 in good health and CMV-seropositive. The CDR3 DNA reads as TGTGCCAGCAGTCGGCCGGAGACCTACAATGAGCAGTTCTTC. It yields the protein CASSRPETYNEQFF.